This T cell receptor (beta chain) was captured by sequencing in a study of read filtering for tumor transcriptome and immune sequencing. As for the study in general: IR-seq gave about 3.5 to 11 million TCR reads per sample; RNA-seq gave about 75 to 1,400.

In this sample, this clonotype turned up many times. The library was built from roughly 400 ng RNA with molecular barcoded adaptors for alpha/delta and beta/gamma chains. TCRdb re-called the reads through MiXCR, storing one row per CDR3 protein. The sample has 100,000 to 150,000 distinct CDR3 sequences; roughly 13% are singletons. Looked up from germline, CDR1 is SGHTA and CDR2 is FQGNSA. The length of the CDR3 is 13 residues. V was clipped by 6 bases and J by 7 bases; unmatched bases: 4. V gene TRBV7-2 combines with J gene TRBJ2-1, with 9 bases lining up with TRBD1. The origin of this receptor is a donor at least 40 years old with multiple myeloma. The specimen sequenced was a population of CD138-negative cells sorted from bone marrow. CDR3 loop: CASSWTGENEQFF. CDR3 DNA: TGTGCCAGCAGTTGGACAGGGGAGAATGAGCAGTTCTTC.